This TCR beta chain was sequenced for a study of blood T cell repertoires in COVID-19 (dated by TCRdb to the early 2020s). Regarding the research as a whole: Samples from collaborators originated in the United States, Italy and Spain and spanned both the acute and convalescent phases of COVID-19. The prospective study material was composed of cDNA or gDNA derived from T cells, B-cell-depleted T cells, or PBMCs. Deeply sampled blood TCRbeta repertoires from subjects exposed to, actively infected with, or recovered from COVID-19 were included in the dataset. A freely available public database, intended as a resource for researchers studying the immune response to SARS-CoV-2, is where the repertoires were released. The samples were drawn from two sources: the first 160 participants of the ongoing ImmuneRACE study, and fewer than 1,500 subjects contributed by 6 global collaborators. Nearly every sample came with metadata listing a de-identified subject ID, COVID-19 status, age in years and sex. HLA class I and class II types, where available, came from metadata supplied by the sample provider rather than from assay-based typing. General study outcomes and caveats: The amount of clinical and demographic metadata varied by source and participant and was provided uncurated.

Collaborating institutions collected whole blood in K2EDTA tubes following their own protocols. For TCRbeta analysis, collaborators shipped samples in one of three forms: frozen whole blood, isolated PBMCs, or DNA extracted from either of those sample types. Points on this clone: No cognate antigen has been identified for it. No per-base quality is available; no much larger clone lies one base away.

TCRbeta CDR3 regions were amplified from genomic DNA using the immunoSEQ Assay, a bias-controlled multiplex PCR. For the original study's pipeline: The number of nucleated cells in each sample was estimated by amplification of reference gene primers within the assay. To quantify the absolute abundance of each unique TCRbeta CDR3 rearrangement, sequence reads were collapsed and filtered. For each sample, productive Simpson clonality was calculated as the square root of Simpson's diversity index over productive rearrangements. In TCRdb, the immuneACCESS table is reduced to in-frame sequences with V and J assigned. These tables do not hold every clone; where another copy was compared, an unresolved V gene accounts for under half, and the others remain unexplained. Clone size and the V and J calls come from that table; the DNA yielded D and trimming. The table for this sample lists about 73,000 clones; about 88% of them were counted only once. Around a sixth of the sample is in the top ten clones.

As encoded in the germline V gene, CDR1 is SGHRS while CDR2 is YFSETQ. Relative to germline, V is 4 bases shorter and J is 6 bases shorter, with 7 bases between their ends. The CDR3 measures 12 amino acids from cysteine to phenylalanine. CDR3 DNA only is kept here, 36 bases in frame from base 1. The source material was peripheral blood. The clonotype originates from a woman aged 80 or over with active or convalescent COVID-19. Recombination joined TRBV5-1 with TRBJ1-4; the D gene lacks a confident call. The sequenced DNA: TGCGCCAGCAGCCCCGGGGATGAAAAACTGTTTTTT. Translated, this is CASSPGDEKLFF.